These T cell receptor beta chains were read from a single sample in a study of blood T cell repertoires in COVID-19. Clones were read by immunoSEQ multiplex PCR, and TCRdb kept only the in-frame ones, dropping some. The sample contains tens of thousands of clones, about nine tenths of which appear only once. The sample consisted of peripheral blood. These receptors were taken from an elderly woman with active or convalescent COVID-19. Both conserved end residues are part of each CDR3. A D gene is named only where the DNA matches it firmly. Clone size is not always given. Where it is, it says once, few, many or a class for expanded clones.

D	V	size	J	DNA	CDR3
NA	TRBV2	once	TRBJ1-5	TGTGCCAGCGGATCGGGAGGGGGAGGGGGTTGGGATCAGCCCCAGCATTTT	CASGSGGGGGWDQPQHF
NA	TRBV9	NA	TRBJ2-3	TGTGCCAGCAGCGTAGGGCCACCGGATACGCAGTATTTT	CASSVGPPDTQYF
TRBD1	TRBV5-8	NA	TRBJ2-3	TGTGCCAGCAGCTTGGCGGGGACAGGGGGCACAGATACGCAGTATTTT	CASSLAGTGGTDTQYF
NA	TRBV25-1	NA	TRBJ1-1	TGTGCGACGGAGCAAGTGAACACTGAAGCTTTCTTT	CATEQVNTEAFF
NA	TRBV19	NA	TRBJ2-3	TGTGCCAGTAGTATTTCCGGGGGCACAGATACGCAGTATTTT	CASSISGGTDTQYF
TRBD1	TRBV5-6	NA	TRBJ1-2	TGTGCCAGCAGCTACTACAGGGGCCCTAACTATGGCTACACCTTC	CASSYYRGPNYGYTF
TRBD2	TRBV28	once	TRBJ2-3	TGTGCCAGCCAACTAGCGGGGGGGCAAGATACGCAGTATTTT	CASQLAGGQDTQYF
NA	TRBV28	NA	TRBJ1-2	TGTGCCAGCAGTCCGGATAGAGGGGGTGGTGGCTACACCTTC	CASSPDRGGGGYTF
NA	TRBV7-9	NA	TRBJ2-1	TGTGCCAGCAGACTAGCAGCGTTAAATGAGCAGTTCTTC	CASRLAALNEQFF
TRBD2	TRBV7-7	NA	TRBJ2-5	TGTGCCAGCAGCTACAGCGGGGTGGGGGAGACCCAGTACTTC	CASSYSGVGETQYF
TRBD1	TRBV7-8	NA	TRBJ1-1	TGTGCCAGCAGCCTCAGGGGGGAGAACACTGAAGCTTTCTTT	CASSLRGENTEAFF
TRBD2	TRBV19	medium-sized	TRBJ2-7	TGTGCCAGTAGTATATCCAGCGGGGTCGTCTACGAGCAGTACTTC	CASSISSGVVYEQYF
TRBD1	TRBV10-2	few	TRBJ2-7	TGCGCCAGCAGTGAGAGGACAGGGGGACCTTACGAGCAGTACTTC	CASSERTGGPYEQYF
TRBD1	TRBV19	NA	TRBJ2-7	TGTGCCAGTAGTCTTTATGGACAGGGAGTCTACGAGCAGTACTTC	CASSLYGQGVYEQYF
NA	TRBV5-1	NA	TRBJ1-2	TGCGCCAGCAGCCTTGGACAGATCTATGGCTACACCTTC	CASSLGQIYGYTF
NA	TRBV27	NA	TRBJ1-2	TGTGCCAGCAGGGCCCACCAGGAAATTAACTATGGCTACACCTTC	CASRAHQEINYGYTF
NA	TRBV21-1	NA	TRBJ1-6	TGTGCCAGCAGCCTAGCCCCACCCCTCCACTTT	CASSLAPPLHF
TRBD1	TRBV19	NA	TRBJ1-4	TGTGCCAGTAGTATTCTCAGGGGGCAAGCAACTAATGAAAAACTGTTTTTT	CASSILRGQATNEKLFF
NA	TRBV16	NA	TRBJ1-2	TGTGCCAGCAGCCAATACGCTGATGGCAACTATGGCTACACCTTC	CASSQYADGNYGYTF
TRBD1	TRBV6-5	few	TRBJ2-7	TGTGCCAGCAGCCGAACAGGGGGCGAGCAGTACTTC	CASSRTGGEQYF
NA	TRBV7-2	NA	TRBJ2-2	TGTGCCAGCAGCTTAGCGGGGAGGAACACCGGGGAGCTGTTTTTT	CASSLAGRNTGELFF
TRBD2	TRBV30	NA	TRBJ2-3	TGTGCCTGGAGTGCCGGACTAGCTGACACAGATACGCAGTATTTT	CAWSAGLADTDTQYF
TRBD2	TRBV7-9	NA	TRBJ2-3	TGTGCCAGCAGCACCATGACTAGCGGGACCAGCACAGATACGCAGTATTTT	CASSTMTSGTSTDTQYF
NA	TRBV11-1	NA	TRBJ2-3	TGTGCCAGCACCACCGGGATTCATACGCAGTATTTT	CASTTGIHTQYF
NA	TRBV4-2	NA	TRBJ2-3	TGTGCCAGCAGCCAAGGATTCGGGGATGGGCACACAGATACGCAGTATTTT	CASSQGFGDGHTDTQYF
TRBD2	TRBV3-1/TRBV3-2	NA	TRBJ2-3	TGTGCCAGCAGCCTACTAGCGGGGGGCAGCACAGATACGCAGTATTTT	CASSLLAGGSTDTQYF
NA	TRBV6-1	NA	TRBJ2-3	TGTGCCAGCAGTGTAGCGGCGGGGTTGGTGACAGATACGCAGTATTTT	CASSVAAGLVTDTQYF
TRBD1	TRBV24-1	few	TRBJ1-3	TGTGCCACCAGTGACTCGGACAGGGGGGCTGGAAACACCATATATTTT	CATSDSDRGAGNTIYF
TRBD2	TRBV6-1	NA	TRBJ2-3	TGTGCCAGCAGTGGGACTAGCGGGGGGGCCGGAGATACGCAGTATTTT	CASSGTSGGAGDTQYF
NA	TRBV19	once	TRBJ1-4	TGTGCCAGTAGTATCGCAGGGAATGAAAAACTGTTTTTT	CASSIAGNEKLFF
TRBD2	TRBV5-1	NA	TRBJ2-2	TGCGCCAGCAATTCGGGGGGGAACACCGGGGAGCTGTTTTTT	CASNSGGNTGELFF
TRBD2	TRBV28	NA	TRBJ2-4	TGTGCCAGCAGTTTAGGGCGGGGGAAAAAAAACATTCAGTACTTC	CASSLGRGKKNIQYF
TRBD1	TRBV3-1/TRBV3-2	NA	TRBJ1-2	TGTGCCAGCAGCCAAGGAATCTCAGGGGGGAACTATGGCTACACCTTC	CASSQGISGGNYGYTF
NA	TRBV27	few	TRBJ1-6	TGTGCCAGCAGAATGGGAGGGTTTAGGACCTATAATTCACCCCTCCACTTT	CASRMGGFRTYNSPLHF
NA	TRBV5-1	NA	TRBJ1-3	TGCGCCAGCAGCTTGGTGGCCGTGGGGCTAGGAAACACCATATATTTT	CASSLVAVGLGNTIYF
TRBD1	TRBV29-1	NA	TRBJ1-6	TGCAGCGCCAAACAGGGGCCTAATTCACCCCTCCACTTT	CSAKQGPNSPLHF
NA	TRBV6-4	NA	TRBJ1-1	TGTGCCAGCAGGAACCTACAGGGTAGGGCTTTCTTT	CASRNLQGRAFF
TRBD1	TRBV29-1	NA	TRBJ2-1	TGCAGCGGGGAGACAGGGGGCATCAATGAGCAGTTCTTC	CSGETGGINEQFF
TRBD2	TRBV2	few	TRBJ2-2	TGTGCCAGCAGAACTGGGACTAGCTCCGGGGAGCTGTTTTTT	CASRTGTSSGELFF
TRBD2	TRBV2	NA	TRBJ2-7	TGTGCCAGCAGGCTCGGGACTAGCGGGGGGAGCTCCTACGAGCAGTACTTC	CASRLGTSGGSSYEQYF
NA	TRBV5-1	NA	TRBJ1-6	TGCGCCAGCAGCTTATTTGGGCAGGGAGGGTCACCCCTCCACTTT	CASSLFGQGGSPLHF
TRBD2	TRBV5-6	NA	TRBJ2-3	TGTGCCAGCAGCCCGCAGACTAGCGGGGGGGTCAATACGCAGTATTTT	CASSPQTSGGVNTQYF
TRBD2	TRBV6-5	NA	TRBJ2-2	TGTGCCAGCAGTAGGGAACTAGCGGGGGGCGGGGAGCTGTTTTTT	CASSRELAGGGELFF
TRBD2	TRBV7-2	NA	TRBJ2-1	TGTGCCAGCGGACTAGCAGGGCTAAATGAGCAGTTCTTC	CASGLAGLNEQFF
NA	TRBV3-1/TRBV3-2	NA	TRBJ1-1	TGTGCCAGCAGCCGGAAGGGGTTAACTGAAGCTTTCTTT	CASSRKGLTEAFF
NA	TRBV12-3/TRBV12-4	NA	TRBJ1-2	TGTGCCAGCAGTTTCCAGGGGAGTCGAAGCTACACCTTC	CASSFQGSRSYTF
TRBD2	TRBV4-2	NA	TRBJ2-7	TGTGCCAGCAGCCCCGGGACTAGCGGGGCACACTACGAGCAGTACTTC	CASSPGTSGAHYEQYF
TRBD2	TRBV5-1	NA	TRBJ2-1	TGCGCCAGCAGCCTGGGAGCTAGCGGGGTTGAGCAGTTCTTC	CASSLGASGVEQFF
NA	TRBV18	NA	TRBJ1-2	TGTGCCAGCTCACCACCGCGTCCCGGGGACATGGTAAACTATGGCTACACCTTC	CASSPPRPGDMVNYGYTF
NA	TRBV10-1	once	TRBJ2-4	TGCGCCAGCAGTGAGAGCGGATTCAAAAACATTCAGTACTTC	CASSESGFKNIQYF
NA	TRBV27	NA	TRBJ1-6	TGTGCCAGCAGTTTATCGAGCGGGAGGGGCTCCTATAATTCACCCCTCCACTTT	CASSLSSGRGSYNSPLHF
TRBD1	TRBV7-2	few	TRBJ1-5	TGTGCCAGCAGTTTCGGGACAGGCAATCAGCCCCAGCATTTT	CASSFGTGNQPQHF
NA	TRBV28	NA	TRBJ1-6	TGTGCCAGCAGTTTACCCGGTCCGGGAAATTCACCCCTCCACTTT	CASSLPGPGNSPLHF
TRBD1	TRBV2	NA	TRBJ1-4	TGTGCCAGCACCAATGACAGGGGCAATGAAAAACTGTTTTTT	CASTNDRGNEKLFF
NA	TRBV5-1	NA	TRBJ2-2	TGCGCCAGCAGCTTGGGCAGGGCAAACACCGGGGAGCTGTTTTTT	CASSLGRANTGELFF
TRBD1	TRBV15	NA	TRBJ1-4	TGTGCCACCAGCAGAGAGGTGGGACAGGCTGGGTACAATGAAAAACTGTTTTTT	CATSREVGQAGYNEKLFF
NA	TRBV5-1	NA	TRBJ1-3	TGCGCCAGCAGCCGAGACTCCGACTCTGGAAACACCATATATTTT	CASSRDSDSGNTIYF